This T cell receptor beta chain was captured by sequencing in a study of T cell clones after liver transplantation. The method was immunoSEQ multiplex PCR; TCRdb's version includes in-frame clones alone and lacks a portion of them. Of a few thousand clones listed, more than 40% are singletons. Proliferating CFSE-low MLR cells were sequenced to define alloreactive TCRbeta sequences. Germline V gene lookup returns CDR1 WNHNN and CDR2 SYGVQD (reference sequence). CDR3 size: 14 residues. V was pared by 7 bases and J by 3 bases, with 13 bases between. To note about this clone: Its specificity is not known.

V usage is TRBV10-1 and J usage is TRBJ1-5; D ambiguous. The sequenced sample was CD4+ T cells from cultured PBMCs. This receptor was obtained from a human patient who received a liver transplant. Some T cells may be provided by the graft donor. The CDR3 DNA reads TGCGCCAGCATTCTCGCCAGGCTCAATCAGCCCCAGCATTTT. This gives the protein CASILARLNQPQHF.